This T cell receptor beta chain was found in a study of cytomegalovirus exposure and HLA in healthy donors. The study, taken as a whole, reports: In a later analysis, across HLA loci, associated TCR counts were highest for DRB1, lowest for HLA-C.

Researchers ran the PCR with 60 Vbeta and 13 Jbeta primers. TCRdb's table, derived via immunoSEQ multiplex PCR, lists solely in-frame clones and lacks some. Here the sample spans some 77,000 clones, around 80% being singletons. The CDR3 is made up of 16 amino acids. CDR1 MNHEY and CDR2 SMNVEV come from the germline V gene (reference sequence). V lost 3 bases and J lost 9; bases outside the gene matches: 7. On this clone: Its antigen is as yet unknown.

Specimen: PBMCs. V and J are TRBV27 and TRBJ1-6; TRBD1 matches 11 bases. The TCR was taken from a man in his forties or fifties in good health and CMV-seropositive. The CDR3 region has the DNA TGTGCCAGCAGTTTGGATCCGGACAGGGGGCGTTCACCCCTCCACTTT. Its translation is CASSLDPDRGRSPLHF.